The 28 T cell receptor beta chains listed next were all sequenced from one sample in a study of shared clonotypes between healthy human individuals. The table came from immunoSEQ multiplex PCR; TCRdb's copy has only in-frame clones and leaves some out. The sample carries 850,000 to 1,100,000 clones, 60% to 85% recorded once. Source material: memory CD4+ T cells from PBMCs. The subset is: CD45RA-negative fraction. The source is a man between 18 and 29 years old in good health. Some clones in this sample may be carry-over from other donors' samples.

This chain links TRBV2 with TRBJ2-3; D is uncertain. The ends were cut back, 6 bases at V and 2 bases at J, with 12 bases in the middle. The CDR3 is made up of 14 amino acids. The V gene's germline CDR1 is SNHLY and CDR2 FYNNEI. This chain's CDR3 is CASRPLQPTDTQYF. CDR3 DNA sequence: TGTGCCAGCAGACCTCTCCAACCCACAGATACGCAGTATTTT.

The gene calls are TRBV29-1 and TRBJ2-7; no firm D call. V was cut by 7 bases and J by 4 bases, with 17 bases left in between. CDR3 length: 13 amino acids. CDR1 is SQVTM, CDR2 ANQGSEA, per germline. The CDR3 sequence: CSAGEAGRYEQYF. DNA for the CDR3: TGCAGCGCCGGAGAGGCTGGTAGGTACGAGCAGTACTTC.

The CDR3 region has the DNA TGTGCCAGTAGTAGTATCTTCAGTAACTATGGCTACACCTTC. It yields the protein CASSSIFSNYGYTF. The chain links TRBV19 to TRBJ1-2; D unclear. This CDR3 contains 14 residues. V was shortened by 4 bases and J by 1 base, with 10 bases between the two germline ends. Germline lookup yields CDR1 LNHDA and CDR2 SQIVND (reference sequence).

This clone has only a few counts. V usage is TRBV27 and J usage is TRBJ1-5; D might be TRBD1 (5 bases). CDR1 and CDR2 (germline): MNHEY, SMNVEV (reference sequence). The CDR3 loop spans 15 amino acids. V was pared by 8 bases and J by 6 bases, with 20 bases between. CDR3 residues: CASPWMGVSTQPQHF. In DNA form, the CDR3 reads TGTGCCAGCCCCTGGATGGGGGTCTCTACTCAGCCCCAGCATTTT.

As DNA, the CDR3 is TGTGCCAGTAGTGGGGCCGACAGGGCGGCTTGGCAGCCCCAGCATTTT. Protein sequence: CASSGADRAAWQPQHF. The rearrangement uses TRBV19 and TRBJ1-5; 7 nucleotides agree with TRBD1. The CDR3 is 16 residues long. With V trimmed by 5 bases and J by 7 bases, 14 bases remained unmatched. Germline V gene sequence: CDR1 LNHDA, CDR2 SQIVND (reference sequence).

V gene TRBV28 combines with J gene TRBJ1-2, with 12 positions matching TRBD1. Germline V CDR1 and CDR2: MDHEN, SYDVKM. This CDR3 spans 17 amino acids. Germline trimming cut 6 bases from V and 5 bases from J; bases unmatched to any gene: 13. The CDR3 loop is CASSRTGTGGVYYGYTF. Here the CDR3 DNA reads TGTGCCAGCAGCCGTACCGGGACAGGGGGCGTATATTATGGCTACACCTTC.

CDR3 residues: CASSYSGKAETQYF. Written as DNA, the CDR3 is TGTGCCAGCAGTTACTCGGGGAAAGCAGAGACCCAGTACTTC. The chain employs TRBV6-7 and TRBJ2-5; unclear D gene. TRBV6-7 is an open reading frame whose function is uncertain. This CDR3 comprises 14 residues. Trimming took off 0 bases at V and 4 bases at J, with 9 bases between the two ends.

This clone was seen a handful of times. The chain links TRBV4-2 to TRBJ1-1, with D uncertain. V lost 1 base and J 1 base, leaving 10 bases between the germline ends. In germline, CDR1 is LGHNA, CDR2 YNFKEQ. The CDR3 is 15 residues long. The chain's CDR3 is CASSQASDGNTEAFF. In DNA, the CDR3 is TGTGCCAGCAGCCAAGCGTCGGACGGGAACACTGAAGCTTTCTTT.

Only a few counts were recorded for this clone. For the CDR3, the DNA is TGTGCCAGCAGTGAAGTCCCGTTCGGGGAGCAGTTCTTC. Translating gives CASSEVPFGEQFF. The rearrangement links TRBV2 to TRBJ2-1; the D is unclear. CDR1 is SNHLY, CDR2 FYNNEI, per germline. V was shortened by 1 base and J by 10 bases, with 11 bases between the two germline ends. This CDR3 has 13 amino acids.

As for this clone: This sample includes further DNA sequences coding for the same CDR3. The chain carries TRBV18 and TRBJ1-1, with D possibly matching TRBD1 (5 bases). The CDR3 length is 15 residues. V gave up 5 bases and J gave up 1 base, with 14 bases separating them. The germline V gene encodes CDR1 KGHSH and CDR2 LQKENI. The CDR3 coding sequence is TGTGCCAGCTCATCAAGGGAGGGGAGGAACACTGAAGCTTTCTTT. Amino acid sequence: CASSSREGRNTEAFF. The full variable domain, with the rest looked up from reference TRBV18 and TRBJ1-1, is NAGVMQNPRHLVRRRGQEARLRCSPMKGHSHVYWYRQLPEEGLKFMVYLQKENIIDESGMPKERFSAEFPKEGPSILRIQQVVRGDSAAYFCASSSREGRNTEAFFGQGTRLTVV.

This chain uses TRBV2 with TRBJ1-5; 8 bases fit TRBD1. V shed 6 bases, J shed 6 bases, and the junction held 10 bases outside the gene matches. CDR1 is SNHLY and CDR2 is FYNNEI in the germline V gene. CDR3 length: 15 amino acids. CDR3 bases: TGTGCCAGCAGAGCGGGACAGGCGGAGGGTCAGCCCCAGCATTTT. It is translated as CASRAGQAEGQPQHF.

Details on this clone: The junction differs from germline at one of its ends, possibly a read error. This chain links TRBV11-3 with TRBJ2-3, with D possibly TRBD1 on 5 matching bases. This CDR3 has 16 residues. CDR1 is SGHNT and CDR2 is YENEEA in the germline V gene. This chain's CDR3 is CASSLEAGQFADTQYF. The CDR3 nucleotides read TGTGCCAGCAGCCTAGAGGCAGGGCAGTTCGCAGATACGCAGTATTTT.

A single count supports this clone. This chain uses TRBV5-1 with TRBJ2-5, with TRBD2 matching over 10 bases. There are 17 residues in the CDR3. J lost 4 bases, V lost 0 bases, and 9 bases had no gene match. Germline V lookup: CDR1 SGHRS, CDR2 YFSETQ. The CDR3 sequence is CASSLEAGGPSSETQYF. For the CDR3, the DNA is TGCGCCAGCAGCTTGGAAGCGGGAGGGCCTTCTTCAGAGACCCAGTACTTC.

The rearrangement uses TRBV15 and TRBJ2-3, with D uncertain. Per the germline V gene, CDR1 is LNHNV and CDR2 is YYDKDF (reference sequence). The V end lost 1 base, the J end lost 5 bases, and 4 bases lay between the germline ends. The CDR3 contains 12 residues. The CDR3 loop reads CATSRGLDTQYF. For the CDR3, the DNA is TGTGCCACCAGCAGAGGACTAGATACGCAGTATTTT.

V is TRBV5-1 and J is TRBJ2-3; TRBD2 matches at 7 bases. V dropped 4 bases and J dropped 4; count of bases not matched to a gene: 6. There are 14 residues in the CDR3. The germline gives CDR1 SGHRS, CDR2 YFSETQ. In DNA form, the CDR3 reads TGCGCCAGCAGCCCTAGCGGCCAAGCAGATACGCAGTATTTT. This codes for CASSPSGQADTQYF.

This clone was detected a few times. Other nucleotide sequences from this sample produce the same CDR3. The chain couples TRBV7-6 to TRBJ2-5; 8 nucleotides match TRBD2. Germline CDR1 and CDR2: SGHVS and FNYEAQ. CDR3 length: 16 residues. J lost 0 bases, V lost 1 base, and 4 bases had no gene match. The CDR3 nucleotides read TGTGCCAGCAGCTTAGGATTAGCGGGAAACCAAGAGACCCAGTACTTC. This gives the protein CASSLGLAGNQETQYF.

This clone showed up just a few times. The CDR3 is CASSLVAGEDTQYF. The CDR3 DNA reads as TGTGCCAGCAGTTTGGTAGCGGGAGAAGATACGCAGTATTTT. J is TRBJ2-3 and V is TRBV6-5, with 9 bases matching TRBD2. The CDR3 runs to 14 residues. J lost 5 bases, V lost 4 bases, and 4 bases had no gene match. CDR1 is MNHEY, CDR2 SVGAGI, per germline.

The chain employs TRBV13 and TRBJ2-7, with D unclear. CDR1 and CDR2 from the germline V gene are PRHDT and FYEKMQ (reference sequence). This CDR3 region has 12 residues. The germline V and J ends were trimmed by 3 bases and 7 bases, with 10 bases remaining between them. This CDR3 is CASSFQLGEQYF. CDR3 nucleotide sequence: TGTGCCAGCAGCTTCCAGTTGGGAGAGCAGTACTTC.

This clone was seen just once. The rearrangement links TRBV5-1 to TRBJ2-2; D gene ambiguous. Trimming took off 6 bases at V and 5 bases at J, with 17 bases between the two ends. Germline values: CDR1 SGHRS, CDR2 YFSETQ. There are 15 residues in the CDR3. Here the CDR3 reads CASNPALMGTGELFF. For the CDR3, the DNA is TGCGCCAGCAACCCGGCCCTCATGGGTACCGGGGAGCTGTTTTTT. The full variable domain, its missing parts supplied by reference TRBV5-1 and TRBJ2-2, is KAGVTQTPRYLIKTRGQQVTLSCSPISGHRSVSWYQQTPGQGLQFLFEYFSETQRNKGNFPGRFSGRQFSNSRSEMNVSTLELGDSALYLCASNPALMGTGELFFGEGSRLTVL.

The V call is TRBV5-6, the J call TRBJ2-7, with TRBD1 matching over 8 bases. Trimming at V came to 2 bases and at J to 5 bases, leaving 9 bases not matched to a gene. The CDR3 sequence is 15 residues long. The germline V gene has CDR1 SGHDT and CDR2 YYEEEE. CDR3 protein: CASSFDRTGSHEQYF. CDR3 DNA: TGTGCCAGCAGCTTCGACCGGACAGGGAGCCACGAGCAGTACTTC.

In this sample, this clone turned up many times. The V gene is TRBV2, the J gene TRBJ1-1; D might be TRBD1 (5 bases). CDR3 size: 15 residues. The V end lost 2 bases, the J end lost 6 bases, and 16 bases lay between the germline ends. Germline CDR1 SNHLY, CDR2 FYNNEI. CDR3 sequence (DNA): TGTGCCAGCAGTGAACAGGGAGCGAGAGTTGCTGAAGCTTTCTTT. Residues: CASSEQGARVAEAFF. Complete variable domain (other parts from reference TRBV2 and TRBJ1-1): EPEVTQTPSHQVTQMGQEVILRCVPISNHLYFYWYRQILGQKVEFLVSFYNNEISEKSEIFDDQFSVERPDGSNFTLKIRSTKLEDSAMYFCASSEQGARVAEAFFGQGTRLTVV.

The chain has TRBV27 and TRBJ2-7; possible D gene TRBD2, 5 bases. In germline, CDR1 is MNHEY, CDR2 SMNVEV (reference sequence). The V and J ends lost 6 bases and 5 bases respectively, with 20 bases between them. This CDR3 spans 15 amino acids. As DNA, the CDR3 is TGTGCCAGCAGCCTAGGACTTTATTGGCTCAACGAGCAGTACTTC. Translated: CASSLGLYWLNEQYF.

A remark on this clone: This sample also contains other DNA sequences that code for the same CDR3. The rearrangement uses TRBV28 and TRBJ2-7; TRBD1 matches at 7 bases. The CDR3 is made up of 12 amino acids. Germline V lookup: CDR1 MDHEN, CDR2 SYDVKM. V trimming: 6 bases; J trimming: 2 bases; junction bases outside the gene matches: 1. CDR3 amino acids: CASSQGAYEQYF. CDR3 nucleotides: TGTGCCAGCAGCCAGGGGGCCTACGAGCAGTACTTC. Based on the CDR3 plus reference TRBV28 and TRBJ2-7, the full variable domain is DVKVTQSSRYLVKRTGEKVFLECVQDMDHENMFWYRQDPGLGLRLIYFSYDVKMKEKGDIPEGYSVSREKKERFSLILESASTNQTSMYLCASSQGAYEQYFGPGTRLTVT.

This clone was picked up a small number of times. The chain combines TRBV6-5 with TRBJ1-5; D gene uncertain. This CDR3 has 14 amino acids. CDR1 is MNHEY and CDR2 is SVGAGI in the germline V gene. Trimming took 5 bases from V and 6 from J, leaving 14 bases between them. The CDR3 nucleotides are TGTGCCAGCAGTCCCGGACGGGTGGGTCAGCCCCAGCATTTT. Protein: CASSPGRVGQPQHF.

CDR3 region: CASSTGGLAGGQDTQYF. The CDR3 region has the DNA TGCGCCAGCAGCACCGGGGGACTAGCGGGAGGCCAAGATACGCAGTATTTT. This chain connects TRBV5-1 to TRBJ2-3; 15 bases fit TRBD2. Germline loops: CDR1 SGHRS, CDR2 YFSETQ. J was trimmed by 5 bases and V by 4 bases; bases with no gene match: 8. The CDR3 has 17 residues.

This sequence joins TRBV18 and TRBJ2-4, with D hard to call. Trimming shortened V by 6 bases and J by 4 bases, and 37 bases separated the two germline ends. Germline lookup yields CDR1 KGHSH and CDR2 LQKENI. CDR3 length: 22 residues. The DNA for the CDR3 is TGTGCCAGCTCCGAACCGCCGGAAGCGCGCGGAGTTATACACATGGAAAAAAACATTCAGTACTTC. Amino acids: CASSEPPEARGVIHMEKNIQYF. The variable domain in full, with the rest retrieved from reference TRBV18 and TRBJ2-4, is NAGVMQNPRHLVRRRGQEARLRCSPMKGHSHVYWYRQLPEEGLKFMVYLQKENIIDESGMPKERFSAEFPKEGPSILRIQQVVRGDSAAYFCASSEPPEARGVIHMEKNIQYFGAGTRLSVL.

In its sample, this clone was seen a few times. This rearrangement joins TRBV29-1 to TRBJ1-1; 7 nucleotides line up with TRBD1. Looked up from germline, CDR1 is SQVTM and CDR2 is ANQGSEA. CDR3 length: 14 amino acids. Trimming took 6 bases from V and 0 from J; bases not matched to a gene: 7. The CDR3 DNA sequence: TGCAGCGTGACCCCGGGGACAGTGAACACTGAAGCTTTCTTT. Protein product: CSVTPGTVNTEAFF. Full variable domain (missing parts from reference TRBV29-1 and TRBJ1-1): SAVISQKPSRDICQRGTSLTIQCQVDSQVTMMFWYRQQPGQSLTLIATANQGSEATYESGFVIDKFPISRPNLTFSTLTVSNMSPEDSSIYLCSVTPGTVNTEAFFGQGTRLTVV.

This clone has only one observation. J is TRBJ2-6 and V is TRBV5-1, with D unclear. The CDR3 spans 14 residues. Germline CDR1 and CDR2: SGHRS and YFSETQ. Trimming removed 2 bases at V and 0 bases at J, with 3 bases between. The CDR3 spells CASSFRSGANVLTF. Written as DNA, the CDR3 is TGCGCCAGCAGCTTCCGCTCTGGGGCCAACGTCCTGACTTTC.